This T cell receptor (beta chain) was captured by sequencing in a study of PD-L1 blockade in urothelial cancer. Study overall: Treatment start was followed by blood analysis at 3 weeks (second dose) and again at 6 weeks. Blood samples had a median of approximately 150,000 T cells. Study-level findings and limits: Patients with durable benefit had greater blood expansion of tumor-associated TCR clones 3 weeks into treatment.

The method was immunoSEQ multiplex PCR; TCRdb's version includes in-frame clones alone and lacks a portion of them. The sample has tens of thousands of clones; roughly 80% are singletons. This clone occurred once. Its antigen is undetermined. Sequenced here: PBMCs, sampled around atezolizumab (anti-PD-L1) treatment. The sequence derives from a man aged 70-80 years with urothelial cancer.

DNA for the CDR3: TGTGCCATCAGTGTGGGGCGGGAGGTCTCAGATACGCAGTATTTT. Translated: CAISVGREVSDTQYF. This chain connects TRBV10-3 to TRBJ2-3; 8 bases match TRBD2. The CDR3 is made up of 15 amino acids. V was pared by 4 bases and J by 4 bases, with 7 bases of the junction left unmatched. Germline loops: CDR1 ENHRY, CDR2 SYGVKD.